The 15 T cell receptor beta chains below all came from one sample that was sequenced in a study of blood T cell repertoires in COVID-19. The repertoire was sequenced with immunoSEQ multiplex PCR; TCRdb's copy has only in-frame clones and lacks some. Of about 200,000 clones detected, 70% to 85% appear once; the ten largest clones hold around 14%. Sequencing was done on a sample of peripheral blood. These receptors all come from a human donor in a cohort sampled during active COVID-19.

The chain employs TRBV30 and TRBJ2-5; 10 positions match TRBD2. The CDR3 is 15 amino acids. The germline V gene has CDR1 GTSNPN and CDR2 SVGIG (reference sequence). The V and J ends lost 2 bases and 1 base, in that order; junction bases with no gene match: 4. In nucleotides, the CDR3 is TGTGCCTGGAGTCAGGGACTAGCGAGCCAAGAGACCCAGTACTTC. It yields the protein CAWSQGLASQETQYF.

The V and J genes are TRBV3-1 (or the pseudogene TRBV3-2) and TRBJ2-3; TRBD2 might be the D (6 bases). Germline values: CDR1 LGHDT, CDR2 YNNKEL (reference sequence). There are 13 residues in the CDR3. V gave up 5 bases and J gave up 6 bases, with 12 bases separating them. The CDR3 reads CASSDGTPDTQYF. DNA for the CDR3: TGTGCCAGCAGCGACGGGACTCCCGATACGCAGTATTTT.

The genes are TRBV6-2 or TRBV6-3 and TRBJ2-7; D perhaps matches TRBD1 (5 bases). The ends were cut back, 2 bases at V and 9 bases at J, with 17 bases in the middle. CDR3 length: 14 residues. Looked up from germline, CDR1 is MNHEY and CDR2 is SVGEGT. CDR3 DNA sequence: TGTGCCAGCAGTTACGAGGCAGGGATTCAAGGGCAGTACTTC. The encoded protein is CASSYEAGIQGQYF.

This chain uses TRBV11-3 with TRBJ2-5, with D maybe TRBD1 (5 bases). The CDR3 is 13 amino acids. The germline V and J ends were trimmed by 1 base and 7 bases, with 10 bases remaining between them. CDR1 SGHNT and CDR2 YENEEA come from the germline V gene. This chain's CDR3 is CASSLVLGATQYF. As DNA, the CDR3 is TGTGCCAGCAGCTTAGTCTTAGGGGCGACCCAGTACTTC.

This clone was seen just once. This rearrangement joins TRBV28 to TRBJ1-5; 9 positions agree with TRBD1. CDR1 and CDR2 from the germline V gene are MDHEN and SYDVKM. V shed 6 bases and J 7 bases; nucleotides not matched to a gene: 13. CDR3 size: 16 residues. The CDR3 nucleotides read TGTGCCAGCAGGAACGACAGGGGGTCGGTTTGGCAGCCCCAGCATTTT. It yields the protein CASRNDRGSVWQPQHF.

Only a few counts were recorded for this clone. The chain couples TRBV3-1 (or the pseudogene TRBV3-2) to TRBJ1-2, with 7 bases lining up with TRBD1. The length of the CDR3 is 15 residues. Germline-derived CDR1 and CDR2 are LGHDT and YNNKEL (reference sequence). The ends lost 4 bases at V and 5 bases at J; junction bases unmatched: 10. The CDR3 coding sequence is TGTGCCAGCAGCCCGCGGACAGGCGGACAGTATGGCTACACCTTC. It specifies CASSPRTGGQYGYTF.

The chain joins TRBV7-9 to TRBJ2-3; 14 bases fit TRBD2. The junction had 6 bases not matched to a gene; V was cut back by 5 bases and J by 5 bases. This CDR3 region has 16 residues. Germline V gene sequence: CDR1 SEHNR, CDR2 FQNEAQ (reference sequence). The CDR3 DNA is TGTGCCAGCAGCCAGGGACTAGCGGGAGTGGGAGATACGCAGTATTTT. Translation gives CASSQGLAGVGDTQYF.

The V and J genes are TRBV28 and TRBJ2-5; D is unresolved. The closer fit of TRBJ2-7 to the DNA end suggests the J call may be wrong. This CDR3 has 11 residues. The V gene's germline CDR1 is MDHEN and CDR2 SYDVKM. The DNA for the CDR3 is TGTGCCAGCAGTTCGTCCTACGAGCAGTACTTC. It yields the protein CASSSSYEQYF.

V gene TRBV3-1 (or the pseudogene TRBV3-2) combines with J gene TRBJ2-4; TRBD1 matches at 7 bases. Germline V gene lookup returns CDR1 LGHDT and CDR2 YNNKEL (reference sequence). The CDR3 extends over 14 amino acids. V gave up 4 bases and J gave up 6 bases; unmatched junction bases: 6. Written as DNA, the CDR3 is TGTGCCAGCAGCCTCAGACAGGGCGGAAACATTCAGTACTTC. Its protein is CASSLRQGGNIQYF.

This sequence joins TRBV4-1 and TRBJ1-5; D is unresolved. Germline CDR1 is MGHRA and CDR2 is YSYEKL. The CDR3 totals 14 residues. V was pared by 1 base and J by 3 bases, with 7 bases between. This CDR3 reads CASSQVFSNQPQHF. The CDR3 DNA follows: TGCGCCAGCAGCCAAGTCTTTTCCAATCAGCCCCAGCATTTT.

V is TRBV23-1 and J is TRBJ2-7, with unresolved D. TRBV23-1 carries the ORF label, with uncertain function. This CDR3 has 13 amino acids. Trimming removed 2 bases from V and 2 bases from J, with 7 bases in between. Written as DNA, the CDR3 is TGCGCCAGCAGTCAAGTAGATGCCTACGAGCAGTACTTC. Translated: CASSQVDAYEQYF.

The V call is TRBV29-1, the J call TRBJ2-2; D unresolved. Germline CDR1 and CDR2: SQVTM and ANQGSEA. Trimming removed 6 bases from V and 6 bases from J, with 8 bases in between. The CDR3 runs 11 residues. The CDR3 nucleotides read TGCAGCGTCCTCTTTCCCGGGGAGCTGTTTTTT. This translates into CSVLFPGELFF.

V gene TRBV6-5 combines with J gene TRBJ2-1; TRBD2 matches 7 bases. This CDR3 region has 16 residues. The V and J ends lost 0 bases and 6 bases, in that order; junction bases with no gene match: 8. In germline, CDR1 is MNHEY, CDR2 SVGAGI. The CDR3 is CASSYSRGRAGNEQFF. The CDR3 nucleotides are TGTGCCAGCAGTTACTCGAGAGGGAGGGCGGGCAATGAGCAGTTCTTC.

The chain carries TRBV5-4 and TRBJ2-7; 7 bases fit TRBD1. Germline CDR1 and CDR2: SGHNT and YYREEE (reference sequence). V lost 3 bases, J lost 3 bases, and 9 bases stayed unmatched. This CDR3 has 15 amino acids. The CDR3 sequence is CASSWAGDRVYEQYF. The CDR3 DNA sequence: TGTGCCAGCAGCTGGGCGGGTGACAGGGTCTACGAGCAGTACTTC.

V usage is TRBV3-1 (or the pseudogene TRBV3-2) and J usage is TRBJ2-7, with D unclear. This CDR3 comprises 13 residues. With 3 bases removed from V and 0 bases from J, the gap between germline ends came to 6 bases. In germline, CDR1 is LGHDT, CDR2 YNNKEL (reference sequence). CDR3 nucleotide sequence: TGTGCCAGCAGCCAGGCGGCCTCCTACGAGCAGTACTTC. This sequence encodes CASSQAASYEQYF.